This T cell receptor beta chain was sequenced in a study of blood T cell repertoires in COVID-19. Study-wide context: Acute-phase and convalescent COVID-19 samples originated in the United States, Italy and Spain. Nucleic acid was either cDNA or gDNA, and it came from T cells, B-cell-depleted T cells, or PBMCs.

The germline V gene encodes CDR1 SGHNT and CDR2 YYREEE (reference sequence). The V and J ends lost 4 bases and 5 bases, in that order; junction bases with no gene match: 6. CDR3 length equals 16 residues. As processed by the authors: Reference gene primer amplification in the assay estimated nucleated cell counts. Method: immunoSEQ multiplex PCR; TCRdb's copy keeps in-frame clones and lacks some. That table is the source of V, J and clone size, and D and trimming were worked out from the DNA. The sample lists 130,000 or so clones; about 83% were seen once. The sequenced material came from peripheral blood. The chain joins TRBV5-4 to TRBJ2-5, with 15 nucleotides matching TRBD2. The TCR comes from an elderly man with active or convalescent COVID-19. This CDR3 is CASSEGGTSGGETQYF. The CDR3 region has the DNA TGTGCCAGCAGCGAAGGAGGGACTAGCGGGGGGGAGACCCAGTACTTC.